This T cell receptor beta chain was found in a study of blood T cell repertoires in COVID-19. Looked up from germline, CDR1 is SGHVS and CDR2 is FQNEAQ. Unmatched junction bases numbered 4, after V lost 4 bases and J lost 3 bases. The CDR3 extends over 14 amino acids. Authors' processing steps: Reference gene primer amplification yielded estimated nucleated cell counts. Clones were read by immunoSEQ multiplex PCR, and TCRdb kept only the in-frame ones, dropping some. V, J and clone size are taken as reported in that table, and D and trimming were inferred from the DNA itself. Of tens of thousands of clones listed, about nine tenths were seen once; the top ten hold around 21%.

Sequencing was performed on peripheral blood. The clonotype was recovered from a woman between 45 and 60 years old with active or convalescent COVID-19. V usage is TRBV7-8 and J usage is TRBJ2-7; 9 positions agree with TRBD2. The CDR3 here is CASSYVAGVYEQYF. The CDR3 DNA reads TGTGCCAGCAGCTACGTAGCGGGGGTCTACGAGCAGTACTTC.